What follows describes a single T cell receptor beta chain. No antigen is known for it. Base-call qualities are not available, and no considerably larger clone is one nucleotide away. The CDR3, from cysteine to phenylalanine, totals 16 residues. CDR3 DNA is the only sequence kept; it has 48 bases, read in frame from the first base. V and J are trimmed by 5 bases and 7 bases, and the gene matches miss 13 bases of the junction. The germline V gene yields SGHRS for CDR1 and YFSETQ for CDR2. For each enrolled patient, mismatch repair deficiency was established using either polymerase chain reaction or immunohistochemistry. TCR sequencing was carried out for three patients who responded to pembrolizumab therapy. In the phase II trial, pembrolizumab PD-1 blockade was tested prospectively in advanced mismatch repair-deficient cancers, no matter which tissue of origin the cancers came from. Peripheral blood T cell samples were gathered serially, both before PD-1 blockade started and at multiple time points afterward. Blood sampling times were expressed in weeks after the first pembrolizumab dose.

The library was obtained by the immunoSEQ multiplex PCR assay. TCRdb took over this immuneACCESS table, retaining in-frame rearrangements with V and J assigned. Such tables are incomplete; in checked studies, under half of the missing clones stem from an unresolved V gene, and the remainder is unexplained. This sample holds roughly 130,000 clones; roughly 90% were observed only once. Together, the top ten hold over 9.5% of the sample. This sample was taken from a study of PD-1 blockade in mismatch repair-deficient tumors (dated by TCRdb to about 2017). The study in broad terms: Between September 2013 and 2016, the trial enrolled 75 to 95 consecutive patients with roughly twelve types of mismatch repair-deficient cancer, all of whom had received prior treatment and were progressing. Tumor-associated T cell clones were tracked in the peripheral blood of patients responding to PD-1 blockade by deep sequencing of TCR CDR3 regions. What the authors observed across the whole study: Clones residing in the tumor, which were often undetectable in blood before treatment, expanded quickly after pembrolizumab and then contracted, generally before radiologic responses.

The specimen comprised peripheral blood, sampled approximately 69 weeks after starting pembrolizumab. The chain links TRBV5-1 with TRBJ2-1; 9 of the junction bases match TRBD1. This clonotype originated in an adult with mismatch repair-deficient cancer. In nucleotides, the sequence is TGCGCCAGCAGGTTCCGGGACAGGGACCCCTGGAATGAGCAGTTCTTC. This yields the protein CASRFRDRDPWNEQFF.